This TCR beta chain was found in a study of cytomegalovirus exposure and HLA in healthy donors. Trimming took off 2 bases at V and 3 bases at J, with 19 bases between the two ends. Germline V gives CDR1 SGHRS, CDR2 YFSETQ. This CDR3 comprises 17 residues. Primers included in the PCR were 60 Vbeta and 13 Jbeta primers. Assay: immunoSEQ multiplex PCR; the TCRdb copy retains only in-frame clones and omits some. This table holds about 150,000 clones, just under 75% found once. The chain is built from TRBV5-1 and TRBJ2-3, with D possibly matching TRBD1 (6 bases). The receptor was isolated from a woman between 18 and 29 years old in good health and CMV-seronegative. Sequencing was carried out using PBMCs. The CDR3 reads CASSLIRRGGMTDTQYF. CDR3 nucleotides: TGCGCCAGCAGCTTAATACGAAGAGGGGGAATGACAGATACGCAGTATTTT. Filled out from reference TRBV5-1 and TRBJ2-3, the complete variable domain reads KAGVTQTPRYLIKTRGQQVTLSCSPISGHRSVSWYQQTPGQGLQFLFEYFSETQRNKGNFPGRFSGRQFSNSRSEMNVSTLELGDSALYLCASSLIRRGGMTDTQYFGPGTRLTVL.